Following are 28 T cell receptor beta chains from one sample sequenced in a study of molecular identifiers for immune sequencing clone quantification. TCRdb independently ran MiXCR on the PCR reads; one entry per CDR3 protein. This sample yields 85,000 to 120,000 distinct CDR3 sequences, of which about 35% are seen a single time; about 9.1% belongs to the top ten. What was sequenced was naive CD8+ T cells from blood, with Jurkat cell RNA spiked in. The subset here: FACS-sorted CD8+CD4-CCR7+CD45RA+ naive T cells. Receptor source: a human donor in good health. Some libraries in this study had Jurkat cell RNA spiked in.

This clonotype was found many times. The chain combines TRBV28 with TRBJ2-7; D uncertain. The germline CDR1 and CDR2 sequences are MDHEN and SYDVKM. The CDR3 spans 10 residues. Trimming removed 6 bases at V and 3 bases at J, with 3 bases between. For the CDR3, the DNA is TGTGCCAGCAGCCACTACGAGCAGTACTTC. It specifies CASSHYEQYF.

This clonotype occurred a few times. The chain joins TRBV14 to TRBJ2-7, with a tentative D call TRBD1 (7 bases). The V and J ends lost 5 bases and 3 bases respectively, with 17 bases between them. Germline loops: CDR1 SGHDN, CDR2 FVKESK. The CDR3 consists of 15 residues. The CDR3: CASSEEEGAYYEQYF. CDR3 DNA sequence: TGTGCCAGCAGCGAGGAGGAGGGGGCCTACTACGAGCAGTACTTC.

This clonotype was detected a few times. V gene TRBV7-8 combines with J gene TRBJ2-5; D ambiguous. The ends were cut back, 0 bases at V and 4 bases at J, with 12 bases in the middle. The CDR3 is 15 amino acids. Germline V gene lookup returns CDR1 SGHVS and CDR2 FQNEAQ. CDR3: CASSLAFSSVETQYF. CDR3 nucleotides: TGTGCCAGCAGCTTAGCGTTCTCCAGCGTAGAGACCCAGTACTTC.

Turning to this clonotype: A much larger clone differs from this one at a single base, so this may be a read error. For the CDR3, the DNA is TGTGCCAGCGGAGGCTACAATGAGCAGTACTTC. This gives the protein CASGGYNEQYF. The chain joins TRBV2 to TRBJ2-1; a weak D match, TRBD2 (5 bases). The assigned J gene may be wrong: the sequence end matches TRBJ2-7 better. The CDR3 spans 11 residues. From germline, CDR1 is SNHLY and CDR2 FYNNEI.

This clonotype was recorded once. A read error is possible here, since a much larger clone lies one base away. This chain joins TRBV6-5 and TRBJ2-5; either TRBD1 or TRBD2 may supply D (6 bases each). The CDR3 totals 15 residues. Germline V gene sequence: CDR1 MNHEY, CDR2 SVGAGI. The CDR3 nucleotides are TGTGCCAGCAGCAAATTCGGGGGCTTCCAAGAGACCCAGTCCTTC. It yields the protein CASSKFGGFQETQSF.

About this clonotype: A much larger clone lies one base from this, so it may be a read error. The gene calls are TRBV5-1 and TRBJ2-5; D is unresolved. This CDR3 contains 15 residues. The V gene lost 2 bases and the J gene lost 0 bases, with 11 bases spanning the gap. Germline-derived CDR1 and CDR2 are SGHRS and YFSETQ. The CDR3 spells CASSLSGYYQETQYF. Here the CDR3 DNA reads TGCGCCAGCAGCTTATCGGGCTACTACCAAGAGACCCAGTACTTC.

This clonotype has a count of ten or more. V and J are TRBV29-1 and TRBJ1-1; perhaps TRBD1 as D (5 bases). V was trimmed by 5 bases and J by 4 bases, leaving 8 bases between them. Germline-derived CDR1 and CDR2 are SQVTM and ANQGSEA. This CDR3 spans 11 amino acids. As DNA, the CDR3 is TGCAGCGTTCGGGGGGGCACTGAAGCTTTCTTT. Amino acid sequence: CSVRGGTEAFF.

In its sample, this clonotype was seen many times. The rearrangement links TRBV3-1 to TRBJ2-6, with no clear D. V lost 1 base and J 7 bases, leaving 5 bases between the germline ends. This CDR3 comprises 13 residues. Germline V gives CDR1 LGHDT, CDR2 YNNKEL (reference sequence). The CDR3 nucleotides read TGTGCCAGCAGCCAAGTCGGAGCCAACGTCCTGACTTTC. This encodes CASSQVGANVLTF.

This clonotype was found once. V usage is TRBV6-5 and J usage is TRBJ2-7, with 8 positions matching TRBD2. Germline CDR1 and CDR2: MNHEY and SVGAGI. V dropped 3 bases and J dropped 2; count of bases not matched to a gene: 0. The CDR3 loop spans 13 amino acids. The DNA of the CDR3 is TGTGCCAGCAGTTATAGCGGGGCCTACGAGCAGTACTTC. This encodes CASSYSGAYEQYF.

The chain employs TRBV27 and TRBJ2-3; TRBD2 agrees at 9 bases. Germline V CDR1 and CDR2: MNHEY, SMNVEV (reference sequence). The junction had 11 bases not matched to a gene; V was cut back by 6 bases and J by 4 bases. The CDR3 is 16 residues long. The CDR3 coding sequence is TGTGCCAGCAGATTTGGGACTAGCACCTTCGCAGATACGCAGTATTTT. It specifies CASRFGTSTFADTQYF.

This clonotype appeared a few times. V and J are TRBV13 and TRBJ2-5; D assignment may be TRBD1 or TRBD2 (5 bases each). The CDR3 has 16 amino acids. CDR1 PRHDT and CDR2 FYEKMQ come from the germline V gene (reference sequence). V was trimmed by 4 bases and J by 2 bases, leaving 17 bases between them. CDR3: CASSSLAGTEQETQYF. CDR3 DNA: TGTGCCAGCAGCTCCCTCGCCGGGACGGAGCAAGAGACCCAGTACTTC.

The gene calls are TRBV10-3 and TRBJ2-2; tentatively, D is TRBD1 (5 bases). Looked up from germline, CDR1 is ENHRY and CDR2 is SYGVKD. V was clipped by 7 bases and J by 6 bases, with 15 bases between them. CDR3 length: 14 amino acids. Here the CDR3 reads CAIIPDRNSGELFF. As DNA, the CDR3 is TGTGCCATCATCCCAGACAGAAACTCCGGGGAGCTGTTTTTT.

About this clonotype itself: A much larger clone lies a single base off, so this may be a read error. The chain uses TRBV7-2 and TRBJ1-1; TRBD1 is a possible D gene (6 bases). Germline lookup yields CDR1 SGHTA and CDR2 FQGNSA. The CDR3 is made up of 11 amino acids. V was clipped by 4 bases and J by 13 bases, with 13 bases between them. CDR3 amino acids: CASSWGALGFF. In nucleotides, the CDR3 is TGTGCCAGCAGCTGGGGGGCTTTGGGTTTCTTT.

For this clonotype: The conserved phenylalanine or tryptophan normally closing the CDR3 is absent here, so this likely arose from a read error. The chain employs TRBV4-3 and TRBJ2-1, with 7 bases aligning to TRBD2. CDR3 length: 14 residues. V gave up 6 bases and J gave up 3 bases; unmatched junction bases: 5. Germline V CDR1 and CDR2: LGHNA, YSLEER. The CDR3 bases are TGCGCCAGCAGTGGGATAGCGGGCTACAATGAGCAGTTCATC. Translation gives CASSGIAGYNEQFI.

In its sample, this clonotype was seen a few times. This sequence joins TRBV12-3 or TRBV12-4 and TRBJ2-3; D remains unclear. The V gene lost 3 bases and the J gene lost 4 bases, with 2 bases spanning the gap. The CDR3 loop spans 11 amino acids. CDR3 sequence reads: CASSFADTQYF. As DNA, the CDR3 is TGTGCCAGCAGTTTCGCAGATACGCAGTATTTT.

Turning to this clonotype: A read error is possible here, since a much larger clone lies one base away. This likely comes from a read error, as the CDR3 has no conserved phenylalanine or tryptophan at its end. The V call is TRBV24-1, the J call TRBJ2-2; 9 bases are shared with TRBD1. V shed 11 bases, J shed 4 bases, and the junction held 4 bases outside the gene matches. Germline lookup yields CDR1 KGHDR and CDR2 SFDVKD. The CDR3 runs 13 residues. The chain's CDR3 is CAIRDRATGELFL. The CDR3 nucleotides read TGTGCCATCCGGGACAGGGCCACCGGGGAGCTGTTTCTT.

The table lists this clonotype with a few counts. The chain joins TRBV3-1 to TRBJ2-7, with D unclear. This CDR3 region has 14 residues. Germline CDR1 is LGHDT and CDR2 is YNNKEL (reference sequence). Trimming shortened V by 4 bases and J by 2 bases, and 12 bases separated the two germline ends. For the CDR3, the DNA is TGTGCCAGCAGCCCACTCACCTCCACCTACGAGCAGTACTTC. Translation gives CASSPLTSTYEQYF.

About this clonotype itself: A clone one base away is much larger, so this may be a read error. This rearrangement joins TRBV29-1 to TRBJ2-5; D is undetermined. Trimming left V 8 bases short and J 6 bases short, with 22 bases between. CDR1 SQVTM and CDR2 ANQGSEA come from the germline V gene. The CDR3 is 14 residues long. This chain's CDR3 is CSILRLGWAKTQYF. CDR3 sequence (DNA): TGCAGCATCCTGAGGCTGGGGTGGGCGAAGACCCAGTACTTC.

The rearrangement joins TRBV19 to TRBJ2-1; TRBD1 is a possible D gene (7 bases). There are 15 residues in the CDR3. The germline V and J ends were trimmed by 5 bases and 9 bases, with 20 bases remaining between them. Germline CDR1 LNHDA, CDR2 SQIVND (reference sequence). The CDR3 DNA is TGTGCCAGTAGTTTAGTAGCAGGGGGGAATGGTGAGCAGTTCTTC. Translation gives CASSLVAGGNGEQFF.

This rearrangement joins TRBV14 to TRBJ1-1; 7 bases fit TRBD1. Germline CDR1 and CDR2: SGHDN and FVKESK. The J segment lost 2 bases and the V segment lost 4 bases, leaving 13 bases of the junction unmatched. This CDR3 contains 17 residues. In DNA form, the CDR3 reads TGTGCCAGCAGCCTAGACTTCTGGGGACAGCTAAACACTGAAGCTTTCTTT. Amino acid sequence: CASSLDFWGQLNTEAFF.

In this sample, this clonotype turned up many times. The chain combines TRBV2 with TRBJ1-1; 7 bases are shared with TRBD1. This CDR3 has 16 residues. The trim removed 6 bases at V and 2 bases at J, leaving 12 bases unmatched. Germline V CDR1 and CDR2: SNHLY, FYNNEI. The CDR3 DNA follows: TGTGCCAGCAGCGAAATAGGACAGGAGAGAAACACTGAAGCTTTCTTT. Amino acid sequence: CASSEIGQERNTEAFF.

The table lists this clonotype with many counts. This chain uses TRBV28 with TRBJ2-7; TRBD2 might be the D (5 bases). CDR1 and CDR2 (germline): MDHEN, SYDVKM. V lost 5 bases, J lost 2 bases, and 13 bases lay in between. This CDR3 has 14 amino acids. For the CDR3, the DNA is TGTGCCAGCAGTAGCACTAGTCTCCCCTACGAGCAGTACTTC. Amino acid sequence: CASSSTSLPYEQYF.

This chain joins TRBV12-3 or TRBV12-4 and TRBJ2-7, with a possible D match to TRBD2 (6 bases). V lost 5 bases and J 0 bases, leaving 11 bases between the germline ends. CDR3 length: 14 amino acids. The chain's CDR3 is CASSPSVDSYEQYF. The CDR3 DNA is TGTGCCAGCAGTCCTAGCGTCGACTCCTACGAGCAGTACTTC.

This chain uses TRBV28 with TRBJ2-3; 8 bases are shared with TRBD2. CDR1 and CDR2 from the germline V gene are MDHEN and SYDVKM. Germline trimming cut 6 bases from V and 3 bases from J; bases unmatched to any gene: 11. The CDR3 runs to 16 residues. The CDR3 spells CASSSSGSGGTDTQYF. The CDR3 nucleotides are TGTGCCAGCAGCTCGAGCGGGAGCGGTGGAACAGATACGCAGTATTTT. The full variable domain, rest sourced from reference TRBV28 and TRBJ2-3, is DVKVTQSSRYLVKRTGEKVFLECVQDMDHENMFWYRQDPGLGLRLIYFSYDVKMKEKGDIPEGYSVSREKKERFSLILESASTNQTSMYLCASSSSGSGGTDTQYFGPGTRLTVL.

This clonotype was counted a few times. The genes are TRBV4-2 and TRBJ2-3; D is possibly TRBD1 (6 bases). The V end was cut by 2 bases, the J end by 6 bases, with 12 bases between. Germline V gene sequence: CDR1 LGHNA, CDR2 YNFKEQ. CDR3 length: 14 residues. The CDR3 loop is CASSQTGWGDTQYF. CDR3 bases: TGTGCCAGCAGCCAAACAGGGTGGGGGGATACGCAGTATTTT.

The rearrangement joins TRBV9 to TRBJ2-5, with unresolved D. The germline V and J ends were trimmed by 4 bases and 5 bases, with 15 bases remaining between them. The CDR3 has 14 residues. The germline V gene has CDR1 SGDLS and CDR2 YYNGEE. In nucleotides, the CDR3 is TGTGCCAGCAGCCCCTCGAGAGGCTTGGAGACCCAGTACTTC. It yields the protein CASSPSRGLETQYF.

On this clonotype itself: No conserved phenylalanine or tryptophan is present at the end of the CDR3, so a read error is the likely explanation. The chain carries TRBV20-1 and TRBJ2-7; no firm D call. The germline V gene has CDR1 DFQATT and CDR2 SNEGSKA (reference sequence). CDR3 length equals 11 residues. V gave up 0 bases and J gave up 2 bases, with 2 bases separating them. CDR3 protein: CSARDAYEQYI. The CDR3 region has the DNA TGCAGTGCTAGAGACGCCTACGAGCAGTACATC.

This clonotype was seen ten or more times. The rearrangement joins TRBV7-6 to TRBJ1-1, with D unresolved. This CDR3 comprises 13 residues. Trimming pared 2 bases from V and 5 bases from J, leaving 9 bases between. The germline gives CDR1 SGHVS, CDR2 FNYEAQ. This CDR3 is CASSLFSGTEAFF. CDR3 nucleotides: TGTGCCAGCAGCTTATTTTCCGGAACTGAAGCTTTCTTT.